These 4 T cell receptor beta chains came from one sample sequenced in a study of blood T cell repertoires in COVID-19. Generated by immunoSEQ multiplex PCR, the TCRdb table keeps only in-frame clones and is missing some. This sample carries about 160,000 clones, about 90% of them seen once, and the ten largest clones take under 4.5%. The sample comprised peripheral blood. Receptors were obtained from a woman in her 70s with acute or convalescent COVID-19.

This clone has just one count. The rearrangement links TRBV27 to TRBJ2-3, with 9 positions matching TRBD1. Germline assignment: CDR1 MNHEY and CDR2 SMNVEV (reference sequence). The CDR3 runs to 17 residues. J was trimmed by 0 bases and V by 3 bases; bases with no gene match: 7. CDR3 amino acids: CASSFQDRGSSTDTQYF. CDR3 nucleotide sequence: TGTGCCAGCAGTTTCCAGGACAGGGGTTCTAGCACAGATACGCAGTATTTT.

This clone was counted a single time. This chain uses TRBV4-3 with TRBJ2-7, with D tentatively TRBD2 (6 bases). This CDR3 is built from 15 residues. Germline V gene data show CDR1 as LGHNA and CDR2 as YSLEER. V dropped 4 bases and J dropped 0 bases, with 13 bases sitting between them. CDR3: CASSPSQTSSYEQYF. CDR3 coding DNA: TGCGCCAGCAGCCCAAGCCAGACTAGCTCCTACGAGCAGTACTTC.

This chain joins TRBV5-4 and TRBJ1-4; tentative D call: TRBD1 (5 bases). V was trimmed by 4 bases and J by 7 bases, leaving 26 bases between them. The CDR3 spans 18 residues. Germline values: CDR1 SGHNT, CDR2 YYREEE (reference sequence). The CDR3, as DNA: TGTGCCAGCAGCCCGACCCCCGGCGGGGGGAGAGGCGGTGAAAAACTGTTTTTT. It specifies CASSPTPGGGRGGEKLFF.

V gene TRBV25-1 combines with J gene TRBJ1-4; 10 bases agree with TRBD1. V lost 3 bases, J lost 8 bases, and 12 bases stayed unmatched. The CDR3 spans 17 residues. CDR1 MGHDK and CDR2 SYGVNS come from the germline V gene. The CDR3 nucleotides read TGTGCCAGCAGTGACCATCGTAGACAGGGGGCAAGAGAAAAACTGTTTTTT. Protein: CASSDHRRQGAREKLFF.